A single sample is the source of the 5 T cell receptor beta chains below, sequenced in a study of shared T cell receptors in the human thymus. Clones were read by immunoSEQ multiplex PCR, and TCRdb kept only the in-frame ones, dropping some. The sample includes almost 550,000 clones, about 80% of them seen just once. The sample was also reused in another study, on human thymus T cells.

Sample: thymocytes. These receptors were obtained from a boy in the first two years of life with a congenital heart defect.

The V gene is TRBV19, the J gene TRBJ1-1; 8 nucleotides match TRBD1. CDR1 is LNHDA and CDR2 is SQIVND in the germline V gene (reference sequence). The length of the CDR3 is 16 residues. V gave up 4 bases and J gave up 1 base; unmatched junction bases: 8. CDR3 amino acids: CASSTRRTGRNTEAFF. CDR3 bases: TGTGCCAGTAGTACCCGAAGGACAGGGAGGAACACTGAAGCTTTCTTT.

This clone appeared a few times. V gene TRBV1 combines with J gene TRBJ2-3; TRBD2, the table's D call, was not compared with the DNA. TRBV1 is flagged as a pseudogene. This CDR3 spans 16 amino acids. Written as DNA, the CDR3 is TGCACCAGCAGCCCCGGTGATAGCGGGAGGGTGGATACGCAGTATTTT. This sequence encodes CTSSPGDSGRVDTQYF.

Only a few counts were recorded for this clone. The chain employs TRBV6-1 and TRBJ1-4, with D possibly TRBD1 on 5 matching bases. The germline V gene encodes CDR1 MNHNS and CDR2 SASEGT. The CDR3 extends over 16 amino acids. Trimming cost V 4 bases and J 0 bases, with 12 bases left between them. CDR3 nucleotide sequence: TGTGCCAGCAGTGGCCCCCCACAGGCAACTAATGAAAAACTGTTTTTT. It codes for CASSGPPQATNEKLFF.

The genes are TRBV10-3 and TRBJ1-3, with TRBD1 matching over 7 bases. CDR1 ENHRY and CDR2 SYGVKD come from the germline V gene. The CDR3 runs 14 residues. V lost 7 bases and J lost 0; bases outside the gene matches: 3. The CDR3 region is CAITTGVSGNTIYF. As DNA, the CDR3 is TGTGCCATCACCACAGGGGTCTCTGGAAACACCATATATTTT.

CDR3 in amino acids: CATSTASGRLDEQFF. In DNA, the CDR3 is TGTGCCACCAGCACTGCTAGCGGGAGGTTGGATGAGCAGTTCTTC. This chain joins TRBV15 and TRBJ2-1; 11 bases fit TRBD2. The CDR3 length is 15 residues. With V trimmed by 4 bases and J by 8 bases, 7 bases remained unmatched. Per the germline V gene, CDR1 is LNHNV and CDR2 is YYDKDF (reference sequence).